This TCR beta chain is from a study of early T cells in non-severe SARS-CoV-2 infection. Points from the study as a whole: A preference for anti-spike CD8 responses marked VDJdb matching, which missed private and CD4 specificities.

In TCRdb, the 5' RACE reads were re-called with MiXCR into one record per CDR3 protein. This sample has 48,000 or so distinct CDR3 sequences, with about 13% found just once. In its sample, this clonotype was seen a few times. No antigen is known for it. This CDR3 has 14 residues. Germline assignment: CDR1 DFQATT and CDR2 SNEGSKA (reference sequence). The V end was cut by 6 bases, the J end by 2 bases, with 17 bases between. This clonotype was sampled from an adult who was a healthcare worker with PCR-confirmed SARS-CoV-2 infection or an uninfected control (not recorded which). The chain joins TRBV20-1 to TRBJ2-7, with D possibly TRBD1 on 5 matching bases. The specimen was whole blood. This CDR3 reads CSAARGRAPYEQYF. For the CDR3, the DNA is TGCAGTGCGGCTAGGGGTCGGGCCCCCTACGAGCAGTACTTC.